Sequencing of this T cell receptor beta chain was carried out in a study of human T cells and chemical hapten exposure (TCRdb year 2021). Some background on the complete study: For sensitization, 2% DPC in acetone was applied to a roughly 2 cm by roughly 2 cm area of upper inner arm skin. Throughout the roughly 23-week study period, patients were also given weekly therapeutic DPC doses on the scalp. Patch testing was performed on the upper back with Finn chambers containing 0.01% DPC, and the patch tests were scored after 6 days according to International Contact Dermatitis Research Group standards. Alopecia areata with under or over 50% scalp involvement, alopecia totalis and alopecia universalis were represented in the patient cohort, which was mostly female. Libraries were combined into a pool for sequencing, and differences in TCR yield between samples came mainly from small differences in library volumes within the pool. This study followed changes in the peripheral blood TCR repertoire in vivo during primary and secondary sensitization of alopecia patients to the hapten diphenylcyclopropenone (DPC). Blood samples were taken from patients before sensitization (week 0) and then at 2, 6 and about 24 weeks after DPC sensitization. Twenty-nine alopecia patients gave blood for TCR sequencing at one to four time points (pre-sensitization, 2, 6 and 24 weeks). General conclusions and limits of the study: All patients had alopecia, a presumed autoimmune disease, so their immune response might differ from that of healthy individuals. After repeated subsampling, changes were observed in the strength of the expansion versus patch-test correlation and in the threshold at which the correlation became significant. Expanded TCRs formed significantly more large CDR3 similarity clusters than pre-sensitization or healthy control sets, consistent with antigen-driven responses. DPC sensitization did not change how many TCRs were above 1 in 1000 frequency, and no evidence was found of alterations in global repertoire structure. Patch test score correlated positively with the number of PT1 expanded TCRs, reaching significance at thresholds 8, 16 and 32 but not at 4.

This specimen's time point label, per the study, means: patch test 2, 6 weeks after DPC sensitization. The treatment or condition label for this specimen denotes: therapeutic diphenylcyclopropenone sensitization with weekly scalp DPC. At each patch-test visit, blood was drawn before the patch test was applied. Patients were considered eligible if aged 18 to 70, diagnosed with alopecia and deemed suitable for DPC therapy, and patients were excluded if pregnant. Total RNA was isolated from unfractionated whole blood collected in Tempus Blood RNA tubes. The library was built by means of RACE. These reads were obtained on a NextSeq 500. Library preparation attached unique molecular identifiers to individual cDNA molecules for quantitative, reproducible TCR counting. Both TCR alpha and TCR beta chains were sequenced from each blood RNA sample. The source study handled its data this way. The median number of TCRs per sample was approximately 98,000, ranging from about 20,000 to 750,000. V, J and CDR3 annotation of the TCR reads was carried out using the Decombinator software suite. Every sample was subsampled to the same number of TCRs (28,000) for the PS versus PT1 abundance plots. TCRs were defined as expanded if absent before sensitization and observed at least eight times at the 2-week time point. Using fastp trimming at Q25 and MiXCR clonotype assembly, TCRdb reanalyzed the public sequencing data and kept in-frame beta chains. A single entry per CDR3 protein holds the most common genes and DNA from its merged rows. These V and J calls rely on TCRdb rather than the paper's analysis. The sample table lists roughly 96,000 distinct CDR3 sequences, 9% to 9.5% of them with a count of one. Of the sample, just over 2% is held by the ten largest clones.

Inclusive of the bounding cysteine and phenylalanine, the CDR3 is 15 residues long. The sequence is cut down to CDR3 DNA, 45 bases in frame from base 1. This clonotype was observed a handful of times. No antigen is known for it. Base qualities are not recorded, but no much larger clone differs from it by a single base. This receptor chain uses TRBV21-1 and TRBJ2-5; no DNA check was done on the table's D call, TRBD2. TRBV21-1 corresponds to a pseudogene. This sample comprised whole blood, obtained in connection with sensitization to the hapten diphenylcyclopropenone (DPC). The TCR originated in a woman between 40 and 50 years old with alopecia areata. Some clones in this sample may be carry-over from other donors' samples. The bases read TGTGCCAGCAGCGAAAGAGGAGGGGTTGGAGAGACCCAGTACTTC. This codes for CASSERGGVGETQYF.